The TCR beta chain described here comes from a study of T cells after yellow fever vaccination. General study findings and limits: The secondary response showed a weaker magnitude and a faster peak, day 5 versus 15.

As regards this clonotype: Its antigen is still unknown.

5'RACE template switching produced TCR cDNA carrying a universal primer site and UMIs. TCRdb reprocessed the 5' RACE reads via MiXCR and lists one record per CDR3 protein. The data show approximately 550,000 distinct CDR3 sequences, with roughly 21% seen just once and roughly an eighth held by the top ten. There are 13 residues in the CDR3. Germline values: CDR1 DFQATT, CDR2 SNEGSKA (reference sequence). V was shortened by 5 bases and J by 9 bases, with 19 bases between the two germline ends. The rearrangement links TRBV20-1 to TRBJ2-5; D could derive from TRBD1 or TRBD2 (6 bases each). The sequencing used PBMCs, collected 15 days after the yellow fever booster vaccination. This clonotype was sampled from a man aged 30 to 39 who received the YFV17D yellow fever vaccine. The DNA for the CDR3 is TGCAGTGCTCAAGTCTCAGGGGAGGTGGCCCAGTACTTC. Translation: CSAQVSGEVAQYF.